This T cell receptor beta chain was profiled in a study of identical twins. Study outcomes and limitations: Cord blood beta clonotypes that were abundant carried fewer insertions, and memory repertoires showed no such trend.

This clonotype was observed a few times. Its specificity is unknown. A universal primer site was added by template switching, and unique molecular identifiers were carried by the cDNA. TCRdb analysed the 5' RACE reads with MiXCR anew, one entry per CDR3 protein. The table lists about 200,000 distinct CDR3 sequences, about 7.5% of them singletons. Trimming cost V 3 bases and J 1 base, with 9 bases left between them. The CDR3 consists of 14 residues. This same sample was also part of a study on yellow fever vaccine responses in identical twins. In that study: Twins reportedly showed a vaccine T cell response that seemed partly convergent and partly personalized.

This receptor was obtained from a woman under 30 in good health. The chain combines TRBV12-3 or TRBV12-4 with TRBJ1-1, with D possibly TRBD1 on 5 matching bases. Sequencing used memory (CD45RO+) T cells sorted from blood. In nucleotides, the CDR3 is TGTGCCAGCAGTTTTCAGGGAGCGAACACTGAAGCTTTCTTT. Its translation is CASSFQGANTEAFF.